The TCR beta chain under discussion was sequenced for a study of CD8+CD57+ T cells in acquired aplastic anemia. Looking at the study overall: DNA from sorted CD4+ and CD8+ cells averaged roughly 3.2 ug.

Genomic DNA acted as the template from which TCR beta VDJ combination and CDR3 sequence profiling were carried out. TCRdb re-derived calls from the reads in MiXCR, one entry per CDR3 protein. The profile shows about 160,000 distinct CDR3 sequences, under 55% of them singletons. Losses at the gene ends were 11 bases for V and 0 bases for J; bases not matched to a gene: 5. Germline CDR1 is ENHRY and CDR2 is SYGVKD. The CDR3 contains 15 residues. Sequenced patients had shown CD8+CD57+ cell expansion by flow cytometry. Every one of the patients had aplastic anemia (severe, acquired). Therapy had not been given to patients before blood sampling.

This chain links TRBV10-3 with TRBJ2-6, with 9 bases matching TRBD1. Sequencing used sorted CD4+, CD8+, or CD8+CD57+ T cells (not recorded which) from PBMCs. The receptor was derived from a human donor with aplastic anemia. Written as DNA, the CDR3 is TGTGCCTCGGGACAGGGAGCCTCTGGGGCCAACGTCCTGACTTTC. Translating gives CASGQGASGANVLTF.